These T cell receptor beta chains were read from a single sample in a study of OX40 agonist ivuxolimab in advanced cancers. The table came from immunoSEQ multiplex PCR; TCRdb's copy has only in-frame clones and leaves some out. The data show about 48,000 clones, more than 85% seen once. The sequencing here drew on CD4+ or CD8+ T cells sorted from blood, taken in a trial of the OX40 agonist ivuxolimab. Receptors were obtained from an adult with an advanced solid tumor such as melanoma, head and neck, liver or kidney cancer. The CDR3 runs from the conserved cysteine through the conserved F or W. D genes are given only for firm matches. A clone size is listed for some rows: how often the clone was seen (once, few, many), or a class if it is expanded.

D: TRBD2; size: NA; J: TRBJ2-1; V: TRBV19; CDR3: CASTAGGYYNEQFF
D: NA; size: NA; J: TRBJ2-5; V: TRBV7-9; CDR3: CASSYGTPQETQYF
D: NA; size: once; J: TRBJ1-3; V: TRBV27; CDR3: CASSIAGIAGNTIYF
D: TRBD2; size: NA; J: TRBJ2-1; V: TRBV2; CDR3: CASSELPGLAGGYSYNEQFF
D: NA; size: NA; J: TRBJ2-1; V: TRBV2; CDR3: CASSFDSGGYEQFF
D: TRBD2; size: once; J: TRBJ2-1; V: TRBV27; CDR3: CASSLGTSGRGEQFF
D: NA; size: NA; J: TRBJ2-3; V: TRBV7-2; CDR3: CASSLRAGSTADTQYF
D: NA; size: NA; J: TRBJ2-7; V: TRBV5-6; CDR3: CASSYFGGLASYEQYF
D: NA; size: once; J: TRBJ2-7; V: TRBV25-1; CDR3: CASKQFYEQYF
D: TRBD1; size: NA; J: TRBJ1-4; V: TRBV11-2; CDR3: CASSSQGATNEKLFF
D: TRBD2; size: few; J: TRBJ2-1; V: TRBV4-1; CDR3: CASSPAGLAGNRFVDEQFF
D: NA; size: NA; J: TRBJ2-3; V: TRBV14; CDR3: CASSPNTDTQYF
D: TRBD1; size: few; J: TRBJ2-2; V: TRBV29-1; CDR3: CSVEGLQGTNTGELFF
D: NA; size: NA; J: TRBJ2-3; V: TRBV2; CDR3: CASRPRSPSTDTQYF
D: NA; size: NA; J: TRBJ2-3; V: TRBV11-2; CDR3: CASSALGGDTQYF
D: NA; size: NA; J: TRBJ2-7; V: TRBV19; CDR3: CASSIGPSLEQYF
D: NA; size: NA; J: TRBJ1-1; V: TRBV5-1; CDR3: CASSLDPGTASTEAFF
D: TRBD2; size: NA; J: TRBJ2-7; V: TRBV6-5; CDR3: CASSKLAGFYEQYF
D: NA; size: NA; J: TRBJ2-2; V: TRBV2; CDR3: CASSPQLNRAPNTGELFF
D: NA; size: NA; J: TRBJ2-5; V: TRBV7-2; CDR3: CASSLTGQGGTQYF
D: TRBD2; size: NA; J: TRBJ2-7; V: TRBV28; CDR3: CASSSTSGSSEQYF
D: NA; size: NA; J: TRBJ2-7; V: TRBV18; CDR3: CASSPNGGYEQYF
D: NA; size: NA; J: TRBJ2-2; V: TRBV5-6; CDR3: CASSLGGTPTGELFF
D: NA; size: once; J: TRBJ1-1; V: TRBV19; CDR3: CASSKGLTEAFF
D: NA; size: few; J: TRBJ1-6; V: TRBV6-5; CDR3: CASSPIQGAYSPLHF
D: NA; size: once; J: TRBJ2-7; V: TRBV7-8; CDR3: CASSLGEAYHEQYF
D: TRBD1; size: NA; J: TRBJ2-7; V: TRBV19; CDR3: CASSLGTDEQYF
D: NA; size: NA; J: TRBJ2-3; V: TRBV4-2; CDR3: CASSQDPLASDTQYF
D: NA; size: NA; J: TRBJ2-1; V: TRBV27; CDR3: CASSFGGPDNEQFF
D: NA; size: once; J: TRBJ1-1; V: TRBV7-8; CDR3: CASSLWVNTEAFF
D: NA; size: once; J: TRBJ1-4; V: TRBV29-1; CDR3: CSVAGRLSDEKLFF
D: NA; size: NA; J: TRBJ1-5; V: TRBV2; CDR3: CASSPTGFGSNQPQHF
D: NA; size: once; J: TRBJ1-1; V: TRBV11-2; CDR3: CASSLESGNTEAFF
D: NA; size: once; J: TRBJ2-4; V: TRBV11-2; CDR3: CASSETGNIQYF
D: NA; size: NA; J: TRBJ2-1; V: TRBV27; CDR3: CASSLSASLEQFF
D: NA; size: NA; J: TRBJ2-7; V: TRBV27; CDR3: CASSLGVAYEQYF
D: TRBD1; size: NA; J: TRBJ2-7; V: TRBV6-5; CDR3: CASSDRGNSYEQYF
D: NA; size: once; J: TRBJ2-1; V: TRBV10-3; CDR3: CAGGKNNEQFF
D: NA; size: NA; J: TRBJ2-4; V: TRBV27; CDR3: CASSLGGLLAKNIQYF
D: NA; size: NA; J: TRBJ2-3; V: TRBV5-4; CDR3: CASSQLSGATGWADTQYF
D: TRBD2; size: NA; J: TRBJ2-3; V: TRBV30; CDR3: CAWSLYTSGSGDTQYF